These T cell receptor beta chains were read from a single sample in a study of blood T cell repertoires in COVID-19. The data were produced by immunoSEQ multiplex PCR, yet TCRdb's version contains in-frame clones alone and is incomplete. Altogether 95,000 to 150,000 clones are present, approximately 80% being singletons, with the ten largest covering 4% to 5%. Sequenced input: peripheral blood. These receptors originate from a woman in her 70s with acute or convalescent COVID-19. The CDR3 runs from the conserved cysteine through the conserved F or W. The order of the fields is J gene, V gene, D gene, CDR3 protein. A D gene is named only where the DNA matches it firmly.

TRBJ1-6	TRBV28	-	CASSLVGRDYNSPLHF
TRBJ2-3	TRBV5-1	-	CASSLGSGSTDTQYF
TRBJ2-2	TRBV2	-	CASGMTGNTGELFF
TRBJ2-1	TRBV7-3	-	CASSLDQYNEQFF
TRBJ1-5	TRBV24-1	TRBD1	CATSDAGTGFGQPQHF
TRBJ1-2	TRBV2	TRBD1	CASRQTGTGAYGYTF
TRBJ1-4	TRBV7-2	-	CASSSTRGTTKLFF
TRBJ1-1	TRBV27	-	CASSPYTGNTEAFF
TRBJ1-5	TRBV5-6	-	CASSSRVGLVNQPQHF
TRBJ2-7	TRBV11-3	-	CASSFTSGHSYEQYF
TRBJ2-1	TRBV7-9	TRBD2	CASSSSGGAFNEQFF
TRBJ2-7	TRBV5-4	TRBD2	CASSLDASGGEQYF
TRBJ2-1	TRBV29-1	-	CSVDMRSGGNEQFF
TRBJ1-6	TRBV18	-	CASSPRQVDSYNSPLHF
TRBJ2-1	TRBV27	TRBD2	CASSLSKRGGIHEQFF
TRBJ2-7	TRBV10-3	TRBD2	CAISDRTSGGLYEQYF
TRBJ2-1	TRBV6-6	TRBD2	CASLRLAGDNEQFF
TRBJ2-5	TRBV5-1	TRBD1	CASSLTGGLQQETQYF
TRBJ1-6	TRBV2	-	CASSRRLRNNSPLHF
TRBJ1-1	TRBV6-5	-	CASSTGRFMNTEAFF
TRBJ2-7	TRBV7-2	TRBD2	CASSKAGVNSYEQYF
TRBJ1-5	TRBV7-2	-	CASSLVRDQPQHF
TRBJ2-7	TRBV18	-	CASSPGGRVGEQYF
TRBJ2-3	TRBV19	-	CASRSLSVRADTQYF
TRBJ1-5	TRBV15	-	CATSRYLQGVQPQHF
TRBJ1-4	TRBV12-3/TRBV12-4	-	CASSWTENEKLFF
TRBJ1-2	TRBV7-2	-	CASSPGWDYGYTF
TRBJ1-2	TRBV6-5	-	CASSSAGDHGYGYTF
TRBJ1-2	TRBV5-1	-	CASSLAGGDYGYTF
TRBJ2-3	TRBV2	-	CASSAGVSTDTQYF
TRBJ1-5	TRBV19	TRBD1	CASSVQGAQQPQHF
TRBJ1-1	TRBV18	-	CASSPGWGDLALAFF
TRBJ2-3	TRBV1	-	CTSSGPRDTQYF
TRBJ2-2	TRBV6-6	-	CASSSTSQNTGELFF
TRBJ1-1	TRBV6-5	-	CASSSRQYAEAFF
TRBJ1-2	TRBV5-6	TRBD1	CASSGDRFNYGYTF
TRBJ1-1	TRBV5-1	TRBD1	CASSDTGTGLTEAFF
TRBJ1-2	TRBV7-2	-	CASLKAAGAYYGYTF
TRBJ2-7	TRBV5-1	TRBD2	CASSLQAGDEQYF
TRBJ1-1	TRBV4-2	-	CASSQDGGGLRGEAFF
TRBJ2-5	TRBV9	-	CASSVLSGNQETQYF
TRBJ1-2	TRBV10-1	TRBD1	CASSMGQDYGYTF
TRBJ2-5	TRBV10-3	TRBD2	CAIKGLAGGQETQYF
TRBJ1-1	TRBV3-1/TRBV3-2	-	CASSQGTQGTEAFF
TRBJ1-2	TRBV13	TRBD1	CASRTGGSHYGYTF
TRBJ1-1	TRBV6-5	TRBD1	CASSYTRDREYTEAFF
TRBJ1-1	TRBV6-2/TRBV6-3	TRBD1	CASRPDRVSGNTEAFF
TRBJ1-4	TRBV6-5	TRBD1	CASTDRVANEKLFF